A single TCR beta chain is shown here with its context. Its recognized antigen is unknown. A far larger clone is off by one base, so a read error is likely. The sample holds other DNA sequences that translate to the same CDR3. This entry comes from a study of cytotoxic CD8 clonotypes in ibrutinib-treated CLL (dated by TCRdb to about 2021). For the study in its entirety: The cohort was composed of ten to eleven relapsed/refractory and roughly 14 treatment-naive patients; IGHV unmutated status was identified in some 17 patients. Cryopreserved peripheral blood mononuclear cells were collected before treatment, at response, and at either disease progression or sustained remission. Partial responses were observed in about 25 patients and complete responses in 2; after a median follow-up of roughly 62 months, remission was maintained in 14 patients and progression was observed in some 12. All remission and progressive disease samples were collected while patients were still receiving ibrutinib. The response samples were drawn at a median of 12 months into treatment, with a range of roughly 6 to 36 months. Of the roughly 79 people in the trial, 26 had longitudinal samples available. On average, each sample had approximately 250,000 productive templates and more than 75,000 productive rearrangements.

On a MiSeq, deep resolution sequencing aimed for a depth between 1 in 1 million and 1 in 200,000 T cells, with each clonotype covered approximately 9.2x on average. The immunoSEQ hsTCRB Kit was used to generate TCR beta libraries. Processing in the source paper ran as follows. The data were analyzed with ImmunoSEQ Analyzer and ImmunoSEQ Data Assistant, and V, D and J gene assignments followed IMGT definitions. Clonality, which ranges from 0 to 1, was calculated by subtracting the normalized Shannon entropy of productive rearrangement frequencies from one. Only overrepresented clonotypes making up at least 0.05% of the repertoire of each patient were included in the public clonotype analysis. About twelve repertoires from age-matched healthy donors, obtained from immuneACCESS, served as clonality controls. TCRdb stores this immuneACCESS table with in-frame sequences only. Part of the clones is absent; in the studies checked, under half of the shortfall reflects unresolved V genes, and no reason is known for the rest. The V and J calls and the clone size are those of that table, but D and trimming were determined from the DNA. This sample gives about 25,000 clones in total; 55% to 70% of them show up just once. The ten largest clones take up just over 50% of the sample.

The paper as a whole reports these results and caveats: Sampling times were not matched between patients in sustained remission and patients whose disease was progressing, and lymph node repertoires were not examined. Public clonotypes were found to be uncommon and were observed to contract or remain stable during treatment; the increase in clonality was shown to reflect expansion of private clonotypes at ibrutinib response. Clonality increased at ibrutinib response, stayed stable in sustained remission, and fell back toward baseline at progression. Baseline clonality was found to be higher than that of age-matched healthy donors and was strongly correlated with circulating CD8+ T-cell counts.

The time point label of this sample denotes: progressive disease on ibrutinib. For TCR beta library preparation, 1.5 to 2 micrograms of genomic DNA was extracted from cryopreserved PBMCs. Longitudinal blood samples from CLL patients on ibrutinib monotherapy were analyzed using high-throughput TCR beta sequencing. The patients were enrolled in a single-center, open-label phase 2 trial of ibrutinib monotherapy. The receptor's source is a human donor with chronic lymphocytic leukemia. The sample consisted of PBMCs, taken at disease progression, from a patient treated with ibrutinib.

The CDR3 here reads CASSQEEGAFEQYF. The sequenced DNA: TGTGCCAGCAGCCAAGAGGAGGGAGCTTTCGAGCAGTACTTC. The chain is made from TRBV5-4 and TRBJ2-7, with TRBD2 perhaps the D gene, on 6 matching bases. The CDR3 contains 14 residues, cysteine and phenylalanine counted. The only DNA kept is the CDR3, 42 bases in frame from the first base. CDR1 and CDR2 were assigned from the germline V gene (reference sequence) as SGHNT and YYREEE. Deletion took 4 bases off V and 6 bases off J, with a span of 17 bases between the germline ends. When the CDR3 is completed using the reference TRBV5-4 and TRBJ2-7 genes on either side, the full variable domain is ETGVTQSPTHLIKTRGQQVTLRCSSQSGHNTVSWYQQALGQGPQFIFQYYREEENGRGNFPPRFSGLQFPNYSSELNVNALELDDSALYLCASSQEEGAFEQYFGPGTRLTVT.